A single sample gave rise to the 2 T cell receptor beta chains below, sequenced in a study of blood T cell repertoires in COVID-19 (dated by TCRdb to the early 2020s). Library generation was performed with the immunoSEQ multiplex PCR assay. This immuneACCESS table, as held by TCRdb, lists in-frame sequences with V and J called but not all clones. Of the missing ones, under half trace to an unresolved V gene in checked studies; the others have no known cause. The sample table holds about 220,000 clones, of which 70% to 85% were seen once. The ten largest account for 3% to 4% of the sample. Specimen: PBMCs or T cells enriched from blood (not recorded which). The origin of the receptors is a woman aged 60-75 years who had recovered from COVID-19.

In nucleotides, the CDR3 is TGTGCCAGCGGTGGCGGGGGTGATGAGACCCAGTACTTC. It is translated as CASGGGGDETQYF. The chain joins TRBV9 to TRBJ2-5; the match to TRBD2 covers 7 bases. V was pared by 7 bases and J by 5 bases, with 8 bases of the junction left unmatched. CDR1 is SGDLS and CDR2 is YYNGEE in the germline V gene. The CDR3 is 13 residues long.

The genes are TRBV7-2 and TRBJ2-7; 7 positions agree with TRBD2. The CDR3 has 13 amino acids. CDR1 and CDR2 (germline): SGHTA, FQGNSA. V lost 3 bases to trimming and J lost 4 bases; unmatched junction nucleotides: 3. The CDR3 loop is CASSFERGYEQYF. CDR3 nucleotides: TGTGCCAGCAGCTTCGAGCGGGGATACGAGCAGTACTTC.